This TCR beta chain was retrieved from a study of blood T cell repertoires in COVID-19. Across the whole study: The United States, Italy and Spain provided the acute and convalescent COVID-19 samples. Sample material is recorded as cDNA or gDNA derived from T cells, B-cell-depleted T cells, or PBMCs.

The germline V gene encodes CDR1 LGHDT and CDR2 YNNKEL (reference sequence). V lost 0 bases, J lost 0 bases, and 10 bases lay in between. The CDR3 loop spans 16 amino acids. Original data processing: Reference gene primers were amplified, and this amplification served to estimate nucleated cell counts. Repertoires were generated with immunoSEQ multiplex PCR, while TCRdb's copy carries only in-frame clones and drops some. The V and J calls and clone size come from that table; D and trimming were worked out from the DNA. The sample shows approximately 99,000 clones, about 88% of them seen only once. The sequence came from a human donor in a cohort sampled during active COVID-19. This sequence joins TRBV3-1 (or the pseudogene TRBV3-2) and TRBJ2-3; possible D gene TRBD2, 6 bases. Material: peripheral blood. CDR3 in amino acids: CASSQDRGFSTDTQYF. As DNA, the CDR3 is TGTGCCAGCAGCCAAGATCGGGGGTTTAGCACAGATACGCAGTATTTT.